The 7 T cell receptor beta chains below come from one sample, sequenced in a study of shared clonotypes between healthy human individuals (dated by TCRdb to 2020 to 2022). Library preparation used the immunoSEQ multiplex PCR assay. Here the immuneACCESS table is served through TCRdb, limited to in-frame sequences with V and J called. Missing clones are a known gap in these copies; in checked studies unresolved V genes cover under half, and the rest lacks a known reason. This sample gives about 600,000 clones in total; approximately 97% of them show up just once. The ten largest account for approximately 0.057% of the sample. Input material: naive CD4+ T cells sorted from blood. Read against the paper, the sample's cell subset or site label means: CD45RA+ positively selected. These receptors originate from a woman in her 30s in good health.

This rearrangement joins TRBV28 to TRBJ1-2; D unresolved. The ends were cut back, 8 bases at V and 3 bases at J, with 13 bases in the middle. CDR1 is MDHEN and CDR2 is SYDVKM in the germline V gene. The CDR3 has 13 amino acids. The CDR3 is CASRVSGDYGYTF. The CDR3 region has the DNA TGTGCCAGCCGAGTCTCAGGTGACTATGGCTACACCTTC.

V is TRBV13 and J is TRBJ2-1; 11 nucleotides match TRBD2. The CDR3 has 16 amino acids. V dropped 4 bases and J dropped 6; count of bases not matched to a gene: 8. Germline CDR1 and CDR2: PRHDT and FYEKMQ (reference sequence). The CDR3 sequence is CASSSPLAGGSNEQFF. CDR3 nucleotides: TGTGCCAGCAGCTCCCCTCTAGCGGGAGGATCCAATGAGCAGTTCTTC.

V and J are TRBV5-1 and TRBJ2-3, with TRBD2 matching over 10 bases. CDR1 is SGHRS and CDR2 is YFSETQ in the germline V gene. This CDR3 is built from 17 residues. Trimming at V came to 0 bases and at J to 1 base, leaving 5 bases not matched to a gene. CDR3 nucleotide sequence: TGCGCCAGCAGCTTGGGTGCGGGGACTAGCGGCACAGATACGCAGTATTTT. Protein product: CASSLGAGTSGTDTQYF.

The rearrangement links TRBV10-1 to TRBJ1-5, with D hard to call. Germline CDR1 reads WNHNN; CDR2 reads SYGVQD (reference sequence). The CDR3 has 14 amino acids. V was cut by 10 bases and J by 4 bases, with 17 bases left in between. The CDR3 region is CAKSEITRNQPQHF. The CDR3 DNA follows: TGCGCCAAGTCAGAGATCACCCGAAATCAGCCCCAGCATTTT.

This clone has just one count. The genes are TRBV28 and TRBJ1-4; the match to TRBD1 covers 7 bases. V lost 5 bases and J lost 4; bases outside the gene matches: 4. The length of the CDR3 is 14 residues. Germline lookup yields CDR1 MDHEN and CDR2 SYDVKM. CDR3 protein: CASSRTGDNEKLFF. For the CDR3, the DNA is TGTGCCAGCAGTCGGACAGGTGATAATGAAAAACTGTTTTTT.

With respect to this clone: The same CDR3 arises from other DNA sequences in this sample as well. The gene calls are TRBV7-9 and TRBJ2-5; D is unclear. Trimming shortened V by 0 bases and J by 2 bases, and 1 base separated the two germline ends. Germline CDR1 SEHNR, CDR2 FQNEAQ (reference sequence). This CDR3 comprises 12 residues. In nucleotides, the CDR3 is TGTGCCAGCAGCTTAGCTCAAGAGACCCAGTACTTC. Its translation is CASSLAQETQYF.

The chain links TRBV28 to TRBJ2-7; possible D gene TRBD2, 7 bases. Trimming left V 5 bases short and J 8 bases short, with 22 bases between. CDR3 length: 15 residues. Per the germline V gene, CDR1 is MDHEN and CDR2 is SYDVKM. The CDR3 loop reads CASSPEAGALRKQYF. The DNA of the CDR3 is TGTGCCAGCAGTCCCGAGGCGGGGGCCCTTAGGAAGCAGTACTTC.